The rows below give T cell receptor beta chains drawn from one sample of a study of shared clonotypes between healthy human individuals. Sequencing was performed with immunoSEQ multiplex PCR; in TCRdb, only in-frame clones are kept and a portion is missing. The sample includes about 2 million clones, approximately 94% of them seen just once. The source material was naive CD8+ T cells sorted from blood. The source is a man in his late teens or twenties in good health. The CDR3 runs from the conserved cysteine through the conserved F or W. Each record gives: clone size, D gene, V gene, J gene, CDR3 protein, CDR3 DNA. The D gene is left open where the match is weak. Rows give clone size only sometimes, using once, few, many, or a class for an expanded clone.

clone size: -; D gene: -; V gene: TRBV21-1; J gene: TRBJ2-6; CDR3 protein: CASSTRDRGRSGANVLTF; CDR3 DNA: TGTGCCAGCAGCACCAGGGACAGGGGAAGATCTGGGGCCAACGTCCTGACTTTC
clone size: -; D gene: TRBD2; V gene: TRBV29-1; J gene: TRBJ2-2; CDR3 protein: CSVEKPTSGRATGELFF; CDR3 DNA: TGCAGCGTTGAAAAACCGACTAGCGGGAGGGCCACCGGGGAGCTGTTTTTT
clone size: -; D gene: -; V gene: TRBV5-4; J gene: TRBJ2-7; CDR3 protein: CASSLVGHYEQYF; CDR3 DNA: TGTGCCAGCAGCTTGGTCGGCCACTACGAGCAGTACTTC
clone size: -; D gene: -; V gene: TRBV4-3; J gene: TRBJ2-7; CDR3 protein: CASSQYGQGEQYF; CDR3 DNA: TGCGCCAGCAGCCAATATGGGCAAGGGGAGCAGTACTTC
clone size: -; D gene: -; V gene: TRBV11-2; J gene: TRBJ2-7; CDR3 protein: CASAHYTYEQYF; CDR3 DNA: TGTGCCAGCGCTCACTACACCTACGAGCAGTACTTC
clone size: once; D gene: -; V gene: TRBV11-2; J gene: TRBJ2-3; CDR3 protein: CASSWDTQYF; CDR3 DNA: TGTGCCAGCAGCTGGGATACGCAGTATTTT
clone size: -; D gene: -; V gene: TRBV6-6; J gene: TRBJ2-5; CDR3 protein: CASSYVGQGETQYF; CDR3 DNA: TGTGCCAGCAGTTACGTGGGGCAGGGGGAGACCCAGTACTTC
clone size: -; D gene: -; V gene: TRBV29-1; J gene: TRBJ2-2; CDR3 protein: CSLLVENTGELFF; CDR3 DNA: TGCAGCCTGCTAGTGGAAAACACCGGGGAGCTGTTTTTT
clone size: -; D gene: -; V gene: TRBV27; J gene: TRBJ2-2; CDR3 protein: CASSPARDTFTGELFF; CDR3 DNA: TGTGCCAGCAGCCCGGCCAGGGACACCTTCACCGGGGAGCTGTTTTTT
clone size: -; D gene: TRBD1; V gene: TRBV6-5; J gene: TRBJ1-2; CDR3 protein: CASSSSWDRVGGYTF; CDR3 DNA: TGTGCCAGCAGTTCTAGTTGGGACAGGGTAGGCGGCTACACCTTC
clone size: -; D gene: -; V gene: TRBV5-1; J gene: TRBJ2-7; CDR3 protein: CASSWTDPFYEQYF; CDR3 DNA: TGCGCCAGCAGCTGGACAGACCCATTTTACGAGCAGTACTTC
clone size: -; D gene: TRBD1; V gene: TRBV7-3; J gene: TRBJ2-6; CDR3 protein: CASSTTGGWANVLTF; CDR3 DNA: TGTGCCAGCAGCACCACAGGGGGTTGGGCCAACGTCCTGACTTTC
clone size: -; D gene: -; V gene: TRBV6-5; J gene: TRBJ2-5; CDR3 protein: CASSYDWKGRQETQYF; CDR3 DNA: TGTGCCAGCAGTTACGATTGGAAGGGGAGGCAAGAGACCCAGTACTTC
clone size: -; D gene: TRBD2; V gene: TRBV5-6; J gene: TRBJ2-7; CDR3 protein: CASSLTGGSEQYF; CDR3 DNA: TGTGCCAGCAGCTTAACGGGAGGAAGTGAGCAGTACTTC
clone size: -; D gene: -; V gene: TRBV7-9; J gene: TRBJ2-4; CDR3 protein: CASSPTEAADIQYF; CDR3 DNA: TGTGCCAGCAGCCCTACGGAAGCGGCGGACATTCAGTACTTC
clone size: -; D gene: -; V gene: TRBV7-9; J gene: TRBJ2-5; CDR3 protein: CASSQGYEETQYF; CDR3 DNA: TGTGCCAGCAGCCAAGGCTATGAAGAGACCCAGTACTTC
clone size: -; D gene: TRBD1; V gene: TRBV4-1; J gene: TRBJ1-2; CDR3 protein: CASSQALTQGGYYGYTF; CDR3 DNA: TGCGCCAGCAGCCAAGCCCTCACCCAGGGGGGTTATTATGGCTACACCTTC
clone size: -; D gene: -; V gene: TRBV11-2; J gene: TRBJ2-7; CDR3 protein: CASSLTGPTYEQYF; CDR3 DNA: TGTGCCAGCAGCCTAACAGGGCCGACCTACGAGCAGTACTTC